These 14 T cell receptor beta chains came from one sample sequenced in a study of regulatory T cells in long-lasting Graves disease. Arm-PCR of CDR3 regions with iRepertoire HTBI primers generated TCR beta libraries. TCRdb re-called the multiplex PCR reads through MiXCR, storing one row per CDR3 protein. The table has roughly 500,000 distinct CDR3 sequences, roughly 13% seen once. Specified time point: newly diagnosed GD, antithyroid drugs for less than 3 months. From RNA extracted from PBMCs, the TCR library was made. The data were also submitted as part of a second study, on T cells in Graves' hyperthyroidism and ophthalmopathy.

Sequenced material: peripheral blood mononuclear cells (PBMCs), taken at new diagnosis, from a patient treated with antithyroid drugs. These receptors were taken from a man aged 25-45 years with Graves disease.

This clonotype was observed many times. The J gene is TRBJ2-5, the V gene TRBV10-2; 11 nucleotides align to TRBD2. The CDR3 loop spans 14 amino acids. Germline V gene sequence: CDR1 WSHSY, CDR2 SAAADI. Losses at the gene ends were 3 bases for V and 7 bases for J; bases not matched to a gene: 4. The CDR3 reads CASSELAGEGTQYF. CDR3 nucleotides: TGCGCCAGCAGTGAACTAGCGGGAGAGGGGACCCAGTACTTC.

There are many counts of this clonotype. The chain recombines TRBV29-1 with TRBJ1-1; D perhaps matches TRBD1 (5 bases). V lost 6 bases, J lost 4 bases, and 15 bases lay in between. The CDR3 is made up of 13 amino acids. Germline V lookup: CDR1 SQVTM, CDR2 ANQGSEA. Here the CDR3 reads CSVGGGRATEAFF. The CDR3 nucleotides are TGCAGCGTCGGGGGTGGAAGGGCCACTGAAGCTTTCTTT. The full variable domain, completed using reference TRBV29-1 and TRBJ1-1, is SAVISQKPSRDICQRGTSLTIQCQVDSQVTMMFWYRQQPGQSLTLIATANQGSEATYESGFVIDKFPISRPNLTFSTLTVSNMSPEDSSIYLCSVGGGRATEAFFGQGTRLTVV.

This clonotype showed up many times. This sequence joins TRBV5-8 and TRBJ2-1; TRBD2 matches 8 bases. This CDR3 has 16 amino acids. With V trimmed by 0 bases and J by 10 bases, 12 bases remained unmatched. Germline V gene data show CDR1 as SGHTS and CDR2 as YDEGEE. The CDR3 loop reads CASSLGSGMGGEEQFF. In DNA, the CDR3 is TGTGCCAGCAGCTTGGGTAGCGGGATGGGAGGGGAAGAGCAGTTCTTC.

This clonotype came up many times. This rearrangement joins TRBV28 to TRBJ1-5; the D is unclear. V was cut by 3 bases and J by 1 base, with 10 bases left in between. CDR3 size: 15 residues. Germline-derived CDR1 and CDR2 are MDHEN and SYDVKM. The DNA for the CDR3 is TGTGCCAGCAGTTTCGCGGACGGGAGCAATCAGCCCCAGCATTTT. Protein: CASSFADGSNQPQHF.

This clonotype was counted at least ten times. The rearrangement uses TRBV11-2 and TRBJ1-3, with D possibly matching TRBD1 (6 bases). The CDR3 covers 16 residues. Germline loops: CDR1 SGHAT, CDR2 FQNNGV. V lost 5 bases, J lost 1 base, and 15 bases lay in between. This CDR3 reads CASSLREGGSGNTIYF. CDR3 sequence (DNA): TGTGCCAGCAGCCTCCGAGAAGGGGGTTCTGGAAACACCATATATTTT.

Many counts were recorded for this clonotype. Here the CDR3 reads CASSESPSRNQPQHF. In DNA form, the CDR3 reads TGTGCCAGCAGTGAAAGCCCTTCCCGCAATCAGCCCCAGCATTTT. V gene TRBV2 combines with J gene TRBJ1-5; D gene unclear. The CDR3 runs to 15 residues. From germline, CDR1 is SNHLY and CDR2 FYNNEI. The ends were cut back, 2 bases at V and 2 bases at J, with 10 bases in the middle.

This CDR3 is CASTTTGSYEQYF. The CDR3 bases are TGTGCCAGCACCACTACAGGGTCCTACGAGCAGTACTTC. The chain joins TRBV6-1 to TRBJ2-7; possibly TRBD1 for D (6 bases). Germline V gives CDR1 MNHNS, CDR2 SASEGT. The CDR3 covers 13 residues. V was trimmed by 7 bases and J by 1 base, leaving 11 bases between them.

This clonotype was recorded at least ten times. The gene calls are TRBV18 and TRBJ2-7, with D perhaps assigned TRBD1 or TRBD2 (5 bases each). Germline V CDR1 and CDR2: KGHSH, LQKENI. Trimming took 4 bases from V and 6 from J, leaving 19 bases between them. The CDR3 totals 15 residues. The CDR3: CASSRTGTDVSEQYF. The DNA for the CDR3 is TGTGCCAGCTCACGCACCGGGACCGATGTAAGCGAGCAGTACTTC. The whole variable domain, filled in from reference TRBV18 and TRBJ2-7, reads NAGVMQNPRHLVRRRGQEARLRCSPMKGHSHVYWYRQLPEEGLKFMVYLQKENIIDESGMPKERFSAEFPKEGPSILRIQQVVRGDSAAYFCASSRTGTDVSEQYFGPGTRLTVT.

This clonotype was observed at least ten times. V gene TRBV6-1 combines with J gene TRBJ2-7; TRBD1 matches 8 bases. The V gene's germline CDR1 is MNHNS and CDR2 SASEGT. The CDR3 loop spans 15 amino acids. V dropped 5 bases and J dropped 1; count of bases not matched to a gene: 7. The CDR3 here is CASSNGQGGSYEQYF. For the CDR3, the DNA is TGTGCCAGCAGTAACGGACAGGGTGGGTCCTACGAGCAGTACTTC.

This clonotype came up a few times. The chain employs TRBV5-4 and TRBJ1-5, with D possibly matching TRBD1 (6 bases). This CDR3 comprises 15 residues. The germline V gene encodes CDR1 SGHNT and CDR2 YYREEE (reference sequence). V was cut by 4 bases and J by 9 bases, with 20 bases left in between. CDR3: CASSITGYPDLPQHF. The CDR3, as DNA: TGTGCCAGCAGCATTACAGGGTACCCGGACCTGCCCCAGCATTTT.

At least ten counts were recorded for this clonotype. The chain joins TRBV7-3 to TRBJ2-1; unclear D gene. CDR1 SGHTA and CDR2 FQGTGA come from the germline V gene. Trimming pared 5 bases from V and 8 bases from J, leaving 10 bases between. This CDR3 has 12 amino acids. DNA for the CDR3: TGTGCCAGCAGCGGCAGTAGCCATGAGCAGTTCTTC. Amino acids: CASSGSSHEQFF.

This clonotype has ten or more counts. The chain couples TRBV18 to TRBJ2-1; D is perhaps TRBD1 or TRBD2 (5 bases each). CDR3 length: 14 amino acids. CDR1 and CDR2 (germline): KGHSH, LQKENI. V was trimmed by 3 bases and J by 6 bases, leaving 12 bases between them. The CDR3 DNA reads as TGTGCCAGCTCACCCCTGGCCGGGGCCAATGAGCAGTTCTTC. Its protein is CASSPLAGANEQFF.

The rearrangement uses TRBV10-3 and TRBJ2-6; 7 bases align to TRBD1. This CDR3 is 15 amino acids long. Trimming took 6 bases from V and 2 from J; bases not matched to a gene: 4. Germline CDR1 and CDR2: ENHRY and SYGVKD. CDR3 nucleotides: TGTGCCATCAGACTAACAGGGGCTGGGGCCAACGTCCTGACTTTC. It yields the protein CAIRLTGAGANVLTF.

This clonotype appeared many times. The V and J genes are TRBV5-6 and TRBJ1-1; D gene ambiguous. Germline assignment: CDR1 SGHDT and CDR2 YYEEEE. V dropped 6 bases and J dropped 4 bases, with 16 bases sitting between them. The CDR3 covers 14 residues. The DNA for the CDR3 is TGTGCCAGCAATAACATACGCGGGAGCACTGAAGCTTTCTTT. Translation gives CASNNIRGSTEAFF.